The clone carrying this T cell receptor (beta chain) was observed a few times. This CDR3 has 10 amino acids. V gave up 6 bases and J gave up 8 bases; unmatched junction bases: 3. Germline V gene sequence: CDR1 SQVTM, CDR2 ANQGSEA. These data are taken from a study of cytomegalovirus exposure and HLA in healthy donors. Method: immunoSEQ multiplex PCR; TCRdb's copy keeps in-frame clones and lacks some. The table shows about 360,000 clones, with 86% occurring only once. This receptor was obtained from a woman aged 18-29 years in good health and CMV-seronegative. J is TRBJ1-2 and V is TRBV29-1, with TRBD1 identical over 7 bases. Sequencing was done on a sample of PBMCs. Written as DNA, the CDR3 is TGCAGCGTCAAGGACAGGGGCTACACCTTC. Protein: CSVKDRGYTF.